The clone carrying this T cell receptor beta chain was observed many times. Its antigen is unknown. From the 5' RACE reads, TCRdb called clonotypes with MiXCR, one entry per CDR3 protein. Among roughly 690,000 distinct CDR3 sequences listed, less than 7% were seen once. J lost 6 bases, V lost 3 bases, and 6 bases had no gene match. CDR3 length: 15 residues. Germline V CDR1 and CDR2: SGHDT, YYEEEE. The entry originates in a study of identical twins. Findings of the study overall: Cross-sectional statistical analysis was relied on for the conclusions, without the same donors being followed.

The sequence was collected from a young man in good health. Sequenced material: naive T cells sorted from blood. The V gene is TRBV5-6, the J gene TRBJ2-3; TRBD2 matches at 11 bases. For the CDR3, the DNA is TGTGCCAGCAGCTCGGAGTCTAGCGGGAGGGATACGCAGTATTTT. Its protein product is CASSSESSGRDTQYF. The variable domain in full, completed from reference TRBV5-6 and TRBJ2-3, reads DAGVTQSPTHLIKTRGQQVTLRCSPKSGHDTVSWYQQALGQGPQFIFQYYEEEERQRGNFPDRFSGHQFPNYSSELNVNALLLGDSALYLCASSSESSGRDTQYFGPGTRLTVL.